The clone carrying this T cell receptor (beta chain) was seen at least ten times. Amplification targeted TCR beta CDR3 regions from RNA transcripts. HTBI primers were the set used in a first-round RT-PCR of the TCR CDR3. TCRdb re-called the multiplex PCR reads with MiXCR, one entry per CDR3 protein. The table has about 530,000 distinct CDR3 sequences, approximately 17% seen once; the top ten hold 15% to 20%. The data belong to a study of T cells in Graves' hyperthyroidism and ophthalmopathy. Sequenced material: blood. This clonotype originated in a woman aged 18-29 years with Graves' ophthalmopathy.

CDR3 sequence (DNA): TGTGCCAGCAGTGAACTAGGTCCCAACACAGATACGCAGTATTTT. Translated: CASSELGPNTDTQYF. The chain uses TRBV6-1 and TRBJ2-3, with D unresolved. Germline V gene lookup returns CDR1 MNHNS and CDR2 SASEGT. The CDR3 is 15 amino acids. With 2 bases removed from V and 2 bases from J, the gap between germline ends came to 11 bases.